These 10 T cell receptor beta chains were all obtained from the same sample, sequenced in a study of cytomegalovirus exposure and HLA in healthy donors. The PCR contained 60 Vbeta and 13 Jbeta primers. Libraries were prepared by immunoSEQ multiplex PCR; TCRdb keeps only in-frame clonotypes and omits some of them. The sample yields 160,000 or so clones, roughly 79% seen once. Sequenced material: PBMCs. These receptors all come from a woman between 40 and 55 years old in good health and CMV-seronegative.

Concerning this clone itself: It is likely a read error, because the conserved phenylalanine at the end of the CDR3 is missing. No DNA is shown, since the ends of the CDR3 on it are uncertain; the CDR3 is the one TCRdb lists. V usage is TRBV5-1 and J usage is TRBJ1-1; TRBD1, as called in the table, went unchecked against the DNA. The CDR3 totals 15 residues, both ends included. Germline loops: CDR1 SGHRS, CDR2 YFSETQ. The CDR3 reads CASSLAGGQGDNLSL.

V and J are TRBV5-8 and TRBJ2-1; D unresolved. Trimming took off 0 bases at V and 0 bases at J, with 13 bases between the two ends. The CDR3 is 17 amino acids. Per the germline V gene, CDR1 is SGHTS and CDR2 is YDEGEE. CDR3 sequence: CASSLVAGKGSYNEQFF. Written as DNA, the CDR3 is TGTGCCAGCAGCTTGGTCGCAGGTAAAGGCTCCTACAATGAGCAGTTCTTC. The full variable domain, completed using reference TRBV5-8 and TRBJ2-1, is EAGVTQSPTHLIKTRGQQATLRCSPISGHTSVYWYQQALGLGLQFLLWYDEGEERNRGNFPPRFSGRQFPNYSSELNVNALELEDSALYLCASSLVAGKGSYNEQFFGPGTRLTVL.

The chain couples TRBV7-9 to TRBJ1-1, with unresolved D. The CDR3 contains 12 residues. CDR1 is SEHNR, CDR2 FQNEAQ, per germline (reference sequence). V lost 1 base and J 8 bases, leaving 8 bases between the germline ends. Written as DNA, the CDR3 is TGTGCCAGCAGCTTAGAGCTCGGGGAAGCTTTCTTT. Translation: CASSLELGEAFF.

The gene calls are TRBV4-1 and TRBJ1-1, with unresolved D. Germline V gene data show CDR1 as MGHRA and CDR2 as YSYEKL. The V end was cut by 3 bases, the J end by 1 base, with 9 bases between. The CDR3 extends over 14 amino acids. The CDR3 here is CASSQEGPNTEAFF. In nucleotides, the CDR3 is TGCGCCAGCAGCCAGGAGGGCCCGAACACTGAAGCTTTCTTT.

The CDR3 reads CASSPRGSSNQPQHF. CDR3 nucleotides: TGTGCCAGCAGCCCAAGGGGGTCGAGCAATCAGCCCCAGCATTTT. This chain links TRBV28 with TRBJ1-5, with D perhaps TRBD1 (6 bases). The CDR3 sequence is 15 residues long. Trimming shortened V by 6 bases and J by 1 base, and 13 bases separated the two germline ends. CDR1 and CDR2 (germline): MDHEN, SYDVKM.

V is TRBV28 and J is TRBJ2-3; the D gene is possibly TRBD1 (5 bases). CDR1 is MDHEN and CDR2 is SYDVKM in the germline V gene. Trimming took off 2 bases at V and 0 bases at J, with 9 bases between the two ends. CDR3 length: 15 amino acids. This CDR3 is CASSLNRGSTDTQYF. Written as DNA, the CDR3 is TGTGCCAGCAGTTTAAATAGGGGTAGCACAGATACGCAGTATTTT. The full variable domain, completed using reference TRBV28 and TRBJ2-3, is DVKVTQSSRYLVKRTGEKVFLECVQDMDHENMFWYRQDPGLGLRLIYFSYDVKMKEKGDIPEGYSVSREKKERFSLILESASTNQTSMYLCASSLNRGSTDTQYFGPGTRLTVL.

V and J are TRBV11-3 and TRBJ2-7, with D perhaps TRBD2 (5 bases). Germline V gives CDR1 SGHNT, CDR2 YENEEA. The V gene lost 5 bases and the J gene lost 6 bases, with 17 bases spanning the gap. The CDR3 runs to 14 residues. This chain's CDR3 is CASSARGTGSEQYF. As DNA, the CDR3 is TGTGCCAGCAGCGCCCGGGGAACGGGTTCCGAGCAGTACTTC.

This sequence joins TRBV7-9 and TRBJ2-2; possibly TRBD2 for D (7 bases). The germline gives CDR1 SEHNR, CDR2 FQNEAQ (reference sequence). The CDR3 runs 15 residues. V dropped 5 bases and J dropped 2 bases, with 12 bases sitting between them. The CDR3 coding sequence is TGTGCCAGCAGCGGGGGGGCGACTAACACCGGGGAGCTGTTTTTT. Translated: CASSGGATNTGELFF.

The gene calls are TRBV5-4 and TRBJ1-2; weak D call: TRBD1 (5 bases). Germline V gene sequence: CDR1 SGHNT, CDR2 YYREEE (reference sequence). Deletions cut 2 bases from V and 2 bases from J, with 10 bases between. CDR3 size: 14 residues. CDR3 nucleotides: TGTGCCAGCAGCTTAGAGGCAGGGAACTATGGCTACACCTTC. As protein: CASSLEAGNYGYTF.

This clone was seen only once. V is TRBV7-2 and J is TRBJ2-7; 9 nucleotides align to TRBD2. The J segment lost 3 bases and the V segment lost 1 base, leaving 4 bases of the junction unmatched. The CDR3 is made up of 15 amino acids. Germline V gene lookup returns CDR1 SGHTA and CDR2 FQGNSA. The CDR3 protein is CASSLDSGGLYEQYF. In DNA form, the CDR3 reads TGTGCCAGCAGCTTAGATAGCGGGGGCCTCTACGAGCAGTACTTC. Full variable domain (missing parts from reference TRBV7-2 and TRBJ2-7): GAGVSQSPSNKVTEKGKDVELRCDPISGHTALYWYRQSLGQGLEFLIYFQGNSAPDKSGLPSDRFSAERTGGSVSTLTIQRTQQEDSAVYLCASSLDSGGLYEQYFGPGTRLTVT.